The clone carrying this T cell receptor (beta chain) was observed a handful of times. Germline V gene data show CDR1 as SGHVS and CDR2 as FNYEAQ. V lost 1 base, J lost 0 bases, and 9 bases lay in between. The CDR3 is made up of 15 amino acids. Preparation of the TCRbeta library involved a method that used unique molecular identifiers. TCRdb analysed the PCR reads with MiXCR anew, one entry per CDR3 protein. In the table there are a few hundred thousand distinct CDR3 sequences, about 16% of which are singletons. The sample originates from a study of T-cell reconstitution after alpha-beta-depleted transplantation in children.

The sequenced sample was PBMCs from the stem cell graft donor, obtained from the stem cell graft. This chain connects TRBV7-6 to TRBJ1-1; D gene ambiguous. The TCR sequence derives from a human donor who donated a stem cell graft to a child with acute lymphoblastic leukemia. The CDR3 here is CASSLEQDLNTEAFF. CDR3 DNA: TGTGCCAGCAGCTTAGAGCAGGACCTGAACACTGAAGCTTTCTTT. Full variable domain (remainder filled in from reference TRBV7-6 and TRBJ1-1): GAGVSQSPRYKVTKRGQDVALRCDPISGHVSLYWYRQALGQGPEFLTYFNYEAQQDKSGLPNDRFSAERPEGSISTLTIQRTEQRDSAMYRCASSLEQDLNTEAFFGQGTRLTVV.